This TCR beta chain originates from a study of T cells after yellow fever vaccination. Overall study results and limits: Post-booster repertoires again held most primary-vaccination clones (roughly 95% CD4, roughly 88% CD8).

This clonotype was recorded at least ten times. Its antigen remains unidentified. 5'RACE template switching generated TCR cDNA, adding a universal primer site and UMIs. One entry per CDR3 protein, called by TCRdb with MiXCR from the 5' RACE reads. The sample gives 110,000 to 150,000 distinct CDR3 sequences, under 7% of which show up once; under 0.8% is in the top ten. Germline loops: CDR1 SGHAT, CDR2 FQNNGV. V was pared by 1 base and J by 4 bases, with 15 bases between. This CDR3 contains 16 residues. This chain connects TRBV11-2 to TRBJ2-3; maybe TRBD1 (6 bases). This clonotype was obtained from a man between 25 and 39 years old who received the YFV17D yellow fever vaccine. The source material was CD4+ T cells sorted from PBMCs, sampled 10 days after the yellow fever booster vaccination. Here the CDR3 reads CASSLVAGDGADTQYF. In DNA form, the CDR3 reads TGTGCCAGCAGCTTAGTGGCAGGGGATGGGGCAGATACGCAGTATTTT.